This T cell receptor (beta chain) was sequenced for a study of cytomegalovirus exposure and HLA in healthy donors. The primer mix had 60 Vbeta and 13 Jbeta primers. Profiling relied on immunoSEQ multiplex PCR, and the TCRdb table lists in-frame clones only, not all of them. The sample has 90,000 to 150,000 clones, about 70% seen once. On this clone itself: The antigen remains unidentified.

Study conclusions and caveats: For presence/absence analyses, sequencing depth was assumed to be roughly uniform across donors. Earlier findings revealed that most TCR beta V segments proved productive either about 87% or about 30% of the time.

V lost 2 bases and J lost 3; bases outside the gene matches: 12. The length of the CDR3 is 17 residues. Germline assignment: CDR1 LGHNA and CDR2 YNFKEQ. Sequencing input: PBMCs. The sequence came from a woman aged 40 to 55 in good health and CMV-seronegative. This chain connects TRBV4-2 to TRBJ1-2, with 7 bases lining up with TRBD1. DNA for the CDR3: TGTGCCAGCAGCCAAACCTCCGGGACAGCGAAATACTATGGCTACACCTTC. It is translated as CASSQTSGTAKYYGYTF.